The source of this T cell receptor (beta chain) is a study of shared clonotypes between healthy human individuals. CD45RO-negative, CCR7-selected cells formed the naive CD8 fraction, which excluded terminally differentiated effector memory CD45RA+ cells. This table comes from immunoSEQ multiplex PCR, and its TCRdb copy is limited to in-frame clones, with some not included. The sample lists about 2.1 million clones; around 95% were seen once. Regarding the study as a whole: Non-shared clonotypes had lower generation probabilities than those shared by all four donors.

This clone was picked up one time. Its specificity is unknown. The clonotype originates from a man aged 18 to 30 in good health. Some clones in this sample may be carry-over from other donors' samples. Sequenced input: naive CD8+ T cells from PBMCs.

Here the CDR3 reads CASSLGSGTPFVKANVLTF. The CDR3 DNA reads TGTGCCAGCAGCTTAGGATCCGGGACACCTTTCGTGAAGGCCAACGTCCTGACTTTC. The V gene is TRBV11-2, the J gene TRBJ2-6; weak D call: TRBD1 (6 bases). With 1 base removed from V and 6 bases from J, the gap between germline ends came to 22 bases. Germline V gives CDR1 SGHAT, CDR2 FQNNGV. CDR3 length: 19 amino acids.